Sequencing of this T cell receptor (beta chain) was carried out in a study of cytomegalovirus exposure and HLA in healthy donors. Study-wide results and caveats: 150 to 200 TCR beta chains were listed as cytomegalovirus-associated.

The primer mix had 60 Vbeta and 13 Jbeta primers. Clones were sequenced by immunoSEQ multiplex PCR, and TCRdb holds only the in-frame ones, with some missing. Of 150,000 to 200,000 clones listed, over 75% are singletons. Turning to this clone: Its antigen is not known.

This CDR3 is 14 amino acids long. Per germline, CDR1 MNHEY and CDR2 SVGAGI. Material for sequencing was PBMCs. This clonotype originated in a man aged 35-49 years in good health and CMV-seropositive. V gene TRBV6-5 combines with J gene TRBJ2-5; TRBD2 matches 7 bases. Judging by the DNA end, TRBJ2-7 fits better; the J call may be wrong. The CDR3 DNA reads TGTGCCAGCAGTTACTCCGCGGGAGTCCACGAGCAGTACTTC. Protein product: CASSYSAGVHEQYF.